This T cell receptor beta chain was observed in a study of CD8 T cells in ankylosing spondylitis. Study findings and constraints: A TCR beta motif of several highly homologous variants seemed to mark ankylosing spondylitis blood.

The length of the CDR3 is 13 residues. Germline loops: CDR1 KGHSH, CDR2 LQKENI. Trimming took 1 base from V and 11 from J, leaving 14 bases between them. In this sample, this clonotype turned up a few times. Its antigen is currently unknown. By quantitative 5'-RACE with molecular barcodes, the TCR beta libraries were made. TCRdb fed the 5' RACE reads into MiXCR, producing one record per CDR3 protein. The sample has about 440,000 distinct CDR3 sequences, roughly 17% seen once. V usage is TRBV18 and J usage is TRBJ1-1; D uncertain. This receptor was identified in a male donor with ankylosing spondylitis. The specimen sequenced was blood, either unsorted or a sorted T cell fraction (not recorded which). CDR3 bases: TGTGCCAGCTCACCACAGAGGGAAACCGATGCTTTCTTT. Its translation is CASSPQRETDAFF.